The TCR beta chain described here comes from a study of shared clonotypes between healthy human individuals. Across the whole study: A few men and a couple of women, aged 18 to 49, were donors.

The protocol was immunoSEQ multiplex PCR, while the TCRdb copy is restricted to in-frame clones and leaves out a portion. The data show approximately 700,000 clones, more than 70% seen once. V lost 4 bases, J lost 3 bases, and 12 bases stayed unmatched. This CDR3 has 19 amino acids. The V gene's germline CDR1 is SGDLS and CDR2 YYNGEE. Sequences were obtained from memory CD4+ T cells sorted from blood. Subset in this sample: CD45RA-negative fraction. The clonotype was recovered from a woman aged 25 to 39 in good health. V usage is TRBV9 and J usage is TRBJ2-2, with 13 bases fitting TRBD2. CDR3 amino acids: CASSSRPGLAGPYTGELFF. CDR3 nucleotides: TGTGCCAGCAGCTCGAGACCGGGACTAGCGGGACCTTACACCGGGGAGCTGTTTTTT. The full variable domain, its missing parts supplied by reference TRBV9 and TRBJ2-2, is DSGVTQTPKHLITATGQRVTLRCSPRSGDLSVYWYQQSLDQGLQFLIQYYNGEERAKGNILERFSAQQFPDLHSELNLSSLELGDSALYFCASSSRPGLAGPYTGELFFGEGSRLTVL.